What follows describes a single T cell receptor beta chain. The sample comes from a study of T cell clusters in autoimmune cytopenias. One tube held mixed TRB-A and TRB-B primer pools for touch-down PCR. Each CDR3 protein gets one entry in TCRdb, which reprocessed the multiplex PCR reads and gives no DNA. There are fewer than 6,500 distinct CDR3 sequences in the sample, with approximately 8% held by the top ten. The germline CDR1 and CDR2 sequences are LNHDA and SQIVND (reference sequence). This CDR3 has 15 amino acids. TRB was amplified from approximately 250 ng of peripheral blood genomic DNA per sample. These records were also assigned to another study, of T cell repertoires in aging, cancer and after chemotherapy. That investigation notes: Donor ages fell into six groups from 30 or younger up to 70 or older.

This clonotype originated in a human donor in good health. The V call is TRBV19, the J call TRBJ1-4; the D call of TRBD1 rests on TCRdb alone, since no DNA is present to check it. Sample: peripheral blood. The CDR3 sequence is CASIDGGQGVEKLFF. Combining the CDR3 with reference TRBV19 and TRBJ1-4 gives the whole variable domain DGGITQSPKYLFRKEGQNVTLSCEQNLNHDAMYWYRQDPGQGLRLIYYSQIVNDFQKGDIAEGYSVSREKKESFPLTVTSAQKNPTAFYLCASIDGGQGVEKLFFGSGTQLSVL.